This is a list of T cell receptor beta chains from one sample in a study of regulatory T cells in long-lasting Graves disease. TCRdb redid the calling of the multiplex PCR reads with MiXCR, one entry per CDR3 protein. Seen here are roughly 490,000 distinct CDR3 sequences, about 22% observed once, and the top ten hold roughly 13%. Sequencing used peripheral blood mononuclear cells (PBMCs), obtained when the disease was refractory, from a patient treated with antithyroid drugs. Source of these receptors: a female donor with Graves disease. CDR3s leave out the opening cysteine and the closing phenylalanine or tryptophan.

TRBV11-3	TRBJ2-2	ASSLGSEDGELF
TRBV12-3/TRBV12-4	TRBJ2-1	ASTLQASSNEQF
TRBV12-3/TRBV12-4	TRBJ2-5	ASSFWGQETQY
TRBV7-9	TRBJ1-2	ASSPKVLFDRGDNGYT
TRBV7-9	TRBJ1-5	ASSPIQGSNQPQH
TRBV20-1	TRBJ1-1	SAKREGAF
TRBV6-2/TRBV6-3	TRBJ2-5	ASSYSTWGGETQY
TRBV7-9	TRBJ1-2	ASSSPATVGGDGYT
TRBV2	TRBJ1-2	ASRAGGDYGYT
TRBV7-2	TRBJ2-5	ASTPDRGWSETQY
TRBV5-4	TRBJ2-2	ASSPLVAGELF
TRBV7-2	TRBJ1-1	ASSSRTDLNTEAF
TRBV7-9	TRBJ2-1	ASRPIAGGRNEQF
TRBV5-4	TRBJ1-1	ASSLELGPTEAF
TRBV7-9	TRBJ2-5	ASSSNGLREETQY
TRBV7-3	TRBJ2-5	ASSPARGPQETQY
TRBV12-3/TRBV12-4	TRBJ1-3	ASSFGTDPSGNTIY
TRBV7-2	TRBJ2-5	ASSFGLAGVGSETQY
TRBV7-9	TRBJ1-2	ASSLGAAGGGYT
TRBV20-1	TRBJ2-7	SARSGQGASYEQY
TRBV5-1	TRBJ1-1	ASSFMTAMNTEAF
TRBV28	TRBJ1-2	ASSPRTGTGYYGYT
TRBV19	TRBJ1-5	ASSIIVDTLNQPQH